These 16 T cell receptor beta chains came from one sample sequenced in a study of tumor-infiltrating lymphocytes in primary liver carcinoma. For blood RNA, unsorted whole blood served as the source, and germline DNA was extracted too. The investigators made TCR beta cDNA from around 530 ng total RNA, using a constant-region primer. Library construction for TCR beta comprised three nested multiplex PCR rounds performed with slightly modified ARM-PCR. The first two PCR rounds used TRBV1-TRBV30 forward primers with a C-beta reverse primer, 10 cycles each. From the multiplex PCR reads, TCRdb called clonotypes with MiXCR, one entry per CDR3 protein. The data hold 150,000 to 200,000 distinct CDR3 sequences, with around 60% observed a single time. Material: peripheral blood. Every receptor here comes from a man aged 40-49 years with primary liver carcinoma and hepatitis B virus infection.

In its sample, this clonotype was seen a few times. This chain uses TRBV4-2 with TRBJ2-1; TRBD2 matches 10 bases. The trim removed 4 bases at V and 6 bases at J, leaving 12 bases unmatched. The CDR3 extends over 17 amino acids. Germline V gene sequence: CDR1 LGHNA, CDR2 YNFKEQ. The CDR3 sequence is CASSPAVPSGSFNEQFF. The CDR3 bases are TGTGCCAGCAGCCCCGCGGTCCCTAGCGGGAGTTTCAATGAGCAGTTCTTC.

This clonotype showed up just once. CDR3 nucleotides: TGTGCCAGCAGTTCTATCGCCGGGACGGCCCATGTCTACACCTTC. Protein product: CASSSIAGTAHVYTF. The rearrangement links TRBV6-2 or TRBV6-3 to TRBJ1-2; D might be TRBD1 (5 bases). Germline V gene lookup returns CDR1 MNHEY and CDR2 SVGEGT. Trimming cost V 4 bases and J 10 bases, with 22 bases left between them. The CDR3 runs 15 residues.

The rearrangement joins TRBV24-1 to TRBJ2-1; D is perhaps TRBD2 (6 bases). This CDR3 region has 13 residues. Germline V gene data show CDR1 as KGHDR and CDR2 as SFDVKD. V gave up 1 base and J gave up 8 bases, with 8 bases separating them. The CDR3 sequence is CATSDFASDEQFF. The CDR3 DNA reads as TGTGCCACCAGTGATTTTGCTAGCGATGAGCAGTTCTTC.

The rearrangement joins TRBV4-1 to TRBJ1-2; D is unclear. V lost 0 bases, J lost 10 bases, and 18 bases lay in between. Per germline, CDR1 MGHRA and CDR2 YSYEKL. CDR3 length: 15 amino acids. This chain's CDR3 is CASSQERQYKEDYTF. The CDR3 DNA follows: TGCGCCAGCAGCCAAGAAAGGCAGTATAAGGAGGACTACACCTTC.

This chain connects TRBV10-3 to TRBJ2-1; no clear D. V lost 0 bases to trimming and J lost 7 bases, with 16 bases between them. The V gene's germline CDR1 is ENHRY and CDR2 SYGVKD. The CDR3 runs to 16 residues. Here the CDR3 DNA reads TGTGCCATCAGTGAGTCGACGGTGAGAAGTAAGAATGAGCAGTTCTTC. Encoded protein: CAISESTVRSKNEQFF.

With respect to this clonotype: The junction and the germline gene differ at one end; a read error may be behind it. The chain has TRBV11-1 and TRBJ2-2, with D possibly matching TRBD2 (6 bases). Germline V lookup: CDR1 SGHAT, CDR2 FQDESV (reference sequence). This CDR3 has 16 residues. The CDR3 DNA is TGTGCCAGCAGCTTAGCGCCGACCGGCATCACCGGGGAGGTGTTTTTT. It translates to CASSLAPTGITGEVFF.

The chain joins TRBV7-9 to TRBJ2-3, with D possibly being TRBD1 or TRBD2 (5 bases each). The ends were cut back, 5 bases at V and 4 bases at J, with 19 bases in the middle. The CDR3 covers 16 residues. Germline V gene sequence: CDR1 SEHNR, CDR2 FQNEAQ (reference sequence). The CDR3: CASSPPPGSAPDTQYF. CDR3 nucleotide sequence: TGTGCCAGCAGCCCCCCCCCAGGGAGCGCCCCAGATACGCAGTATTTT.

This clonotype was counted a few times. This sequence joins TRBV12-3 or TRBV12-4 and TRBJ1-5; D not certain. Trimming took 5 bases from V and 8 from J, leaving 16 bases between them. The CDR3 totals 14 residues. The CDR3 DNA reads as TGTGCCAGCAGTCTCGGGTTTTTTGATGAGCCCCAGCATTTT. Encoded protein: CASSLGFFDEPQHF.

This chain joins TRBV4-1 and TRBJ2-7; D is possibly TRBD1 (6 bases). The CDR3 covers 16 residues. V was pared by 7 bases and J by 0 bases, with 19 bases between. The germline V gene has CDR1 MGHRA and CDR2 YSYEKL. CDR3 coding DNA: TGCGCCAGCACCTTAACGGACAGCGCTAGCTCCTACGAGCAGTACTTC. Translating gives CASTLTDSASSYEQYF.

Regarding this clonotype: Germline and junction disagree at one end, which may indicate a read error. The V and J genes are TRBV11-2 and TRBJ2-6; D possibly uses TRBD1 or TRBD2 (6 bases each). Germline V CDR1 and CDR2: SGHAT, FQNNGV. The CDR3 contains 18 residues. The CDR3 region has the DNA TGTGCCAGCAGCTCAAAGGGGGGTTGGGGAGGTGGGGCCAAAGTCCTGACTTTC. Amino acid sequence: CASSSKGGWGGGAKVLTF.

In regard to this clonotype: A much larger clone sits a single nucleotide away, making a read error possible. The V call is TRBV29-1, the J call TRBJ2-3; D gene unclear. V lost 3 bases and J 3 bases, leaving 7 bases between the germline ends. CDR3 length: 12 amino acids. Germline values: CDR1 SQVTM, CDR2 ANQGSEA. The CDR3 is CSVDGWTDTQYF. The CDR3 DNA reads as TGCAGCGTTGATGGCTGGACAGATACGCAGTATTTT.

With respect to this clonotype: The junction differs from germline at one of its ends, possibly a read error. This sequence joins TRBV11-2 and TRBJ2-2; D gene uncertain. This CDR3 contains 15 residues. Germline V CDR1 and CDR2: SGHAT, FQNNGV. CDR3 coding DNA: TGTGTCAGCAGCTTTCATATCTCGAGCACCGGGGAGCTGTTTTTT. The encoded protein is CVSSFHISSTGELFF.

In DNA, the CDR3 is TGTGCCACCGGGACTAGAGATTCCTACGAGCAGTACTTC. Amino acid sequence: CATGTRDSYEQYF. The chain links TRBV28 to TRBJ2-7, with 8 bases lining up with TRBD2. Germline V gene lookup returns CDR1 MDHEN and CDR2 SYDVKM. Unmatched junction bases numbered 6, after V lost 10 bases and J lost 1 base. The CDR3 spans 13 residues.

This clonotype was detected ten times or more. The chain uses TRBV29-1 and TRBJ1-1; D gene uncertain. This CDR3 is built from 13 residues. The V gene's germline CDR1 is SQVTM and CDR2 ANQGSEA. Trimming removed 4 bases at V and 3 bases at J, with 12 bases between. The CDR3 region is CSVVVGVYTEAFF. DNA of the CDR3: TGCAGCGTTGTAGTCGGAGTTTACACTGAAGCTTTCTTT. Looking up the rest from reference TRBV29-1 and TRBJ1-1 gives the full variable domain: SAVISQKPSRDICQRGTSLTIQCQVDSQVTMMFWYRQQPGQSLTLIATANQGSEATYESGFVIDKFPISRPNLTFSTLTVSNMSPEDSSIYLCSVVVGVYTEAFFGQGTRLTVV.

Concerning this clonotype itself: A much larger clone sits a single nucleotide away, making a read error possible. V and J are TRBV10-3 and TRBJ2-1; D is undetermined. The germline CDR1 and CDR2 sequences are ENHRY and SYGVKD. Trimming shortened V by 2 bases and J by 11 bases, and 19 bases separated the two germline ends. The CDR3 extends over 15 amino acids. The CDR3 coding sequence is TGTGCCATCAGTGAGGGGGAAATGACACGGAATAAGCAGTTCTTC. It codes for CAISEGEMTRNKQFF.

The chain has TRBV6-6 and TRBJ2-1; 10 positions agree with TRBD2. V was clipped by 4 bases and J by 6 bases; unmatched bases: 6. This CDR3 has 15 amino acids. Germline-derived CDR1 and CDR2 are MNHNY and SVGAGI (reference sequence). For the CDR3, the DNA is TGTGCCAGCAGTTCAGAACTAGCGGGGCTCAATGAGCAGTTCTTC. Its protein is CASSSELAGLNEQFF.